Listed below are T cell receptor beta chains from one sample, sequenced in a study of T cell repertoires in cytomegalovirus infection. For these receptors, no antigen is known. TCRdb used MiXCR to reprocess the reads, holding one entry per CDR3 protein. Of 43,000 or so distinct CDR3 sequences in the sample, approximately 19% were seen once. The specimen was CD8+ T cells from cultured PBMCs, collected from culture after CMV antigen stimulation. The receptor set was obtained from a human donor in good health (CMV status not recorded). Some clones in this sample may be carry-over from other donors' samples. Both conserved end residues are part of each CDR3. Each record gives: V gene, clone size, J gene, D gene, CDR3 protein, CDR3 DNA. A D gene is named only where the DNA matches it firmly. Clone size, where shown, is once, few, many, or a class for clones that have expanded.

>TRBV7-9|few|TRBJ2-6|.
CASSLPAGSANVLTF
TGTGCCAGCAGCTTACCCGCGGGGTCGGCCAACGTCCTGACTTTC
>TRBV4-3|few|TRBJ2-3|TRBD2
CASSQSGAGGQDTQYF
TGCGCCAGCAGCCAATCGGGAGCGGGAGGCCAAGATACGCAGTATTTT
>TRBV7-2|many|TRBJ2-7|.
CASRPPASYEQYF
TGTGCCAGCAGGCCGCCCGCATCCTACGAGCAGTACTTC
>TRBV27|few|TRBJ2-3|.
CASSPLGDTQYF
TGTGCCAGCAGTCCACTCGGGGATACGCAGTATTTT
>TRBV6-2/TRBV6-3|many|TRBJ2-1|.
CASSDGLNNEQFF
TGTGCCAGCAGTGACGGACTGAACAATGAGCAGTTCTTC
>TRBV5-6|.|TRBJ2-1|.
CASTKKAQGNEQFF
TGTGCCAGCACCAAAAAAGCACAGGGCAATGAGCAGTTCTTC
>TRBV29-1|.|TRBJ2-3|TRBD2
CSVASSWTSGSVDTQYF
TGCAGCGTTGCTTCGTCTTGGACTAGCGGGAGTGTAGATACGCAGTATTTT
>TRBV30|few|TRBJ2-2|TRBD1
CAWSVRPGGNTGELFF
TGTGCCTGGAGTGTCCGGCCAGGGGGAAACACCGGGGAGCTGTTTTTT
>TRBV2|few|TRBJ2-3|.
CACSVLGSTDTQYF
TGTGCCTGTTCAGTCTTGGGGAGCACAGATACGCAGTATTTT
>TRBV11-2|.|TRBJ2-7|TRBD2
CASSSGTSGNYEQYF
TGTGCCAGCAGCTCGGGGACTAGCGGGAACTACGAGCAGTACTTC
>TRBV20-1|.|TRBJ2-7|TRBD2
CSASSSLAGSVEQYF
TGCAGTGCTAGTTCCAGCCTAGCGGGGTCTGTCGAGCAGTACTTC
>TRBV12-3/TRBV12-4|many|TRBJ1-3|.
CASSSRTLAGNTIYF
TGTGCCAGCAGTTCACGGACACTCGCTGGAAACACCATATATTTT
>TRBV11-2|many|TRBJ2-5|.
CASSLGGAKETQYF
TGTGCCAGCAGCTTAGGGGGAGCAAAAGAGACCCAGTACTTC
>TRBV7-2|many|TRBJ1-1|.
CASSLAGVGTEAFF
TGTGCCAGCAGCTTAGCAGGGGTCGGCACTGAAGCTTTCTTT
>TRBV6-2/TRBV6-3|.|TRBJ1-5|.
CASSPGGYQPQHF
TGTGCCAGCAGCCCCGGGGGTTATCAGCCCCAGCATTTT
>TRBV20-1|.|TRBJ2-3|.
CSALDYDTQYF
TGCAGTGCCTTGGACTATGATACGCAGTATTTT
>TRBV27|.|TRBJ1-1|.
CASSLAENTEAFF
TGTGCCAGCAGTTTAGCTGAGAACACTGAAGCTTTCTTT
>TRBV4-1|few|TRBJ2-1|TRBD2
CASSQVETSGRANEQFF
TGCGCCAGCAGTCAAGTGGAGACTAGCGGGAGGGCAAATGAGCAGTTCTTC
>TRBV12-3/TRBV12-4|hyperexpanded|TRBJ1-1|.
CASSPGGGTEAFF
TGTGCCAGCAGTCCCGGGGGGGGGACTGAAGCTTTCTTT
>TRBV5-1|.|TRBJ1-2|.
CASSPGHTKSNYGYTF
TGCGCCAGCAGTCCGGGACACACTAAAAGTAACTATGGCTACACCTTC
>TRBV6-1|.|TRBJ2-3|TRBD2
CASRPEREGATDTQYF
TGTGCCAGCAGACCAGAGCGGGAGGGGGCCACAGATACGCAGTATTTT
>TRBV2|many|TRBJ2-1|TRBD1
CASRAGQAPNEQFF
TGTGCCAGCAGGGCGGGACAGGCCCCCAATGAGCAGTTCTTC
>TRBV4-3|few|TRBJ2-1|.
CASSFGLGEQFF
TGCGCCAGCTCTTTTGGGTTAGGTGAGCAGTTCTTC
>TRBV6-2/TRBV6-3|.|TRBJ2-3|TRBD2
CASRQWSGTTDTQYF
TGTGCCAGCAGGCAATGGAGCGGGACCACAGATACGCAGTATTTT
>TRBV2|few|TRBJ1-5|TRBD1
CASIGRGLDQPQHF
TGTGCCAGCATTGGCAGGGGGCTAGATCAGCCCCAGCATTTT
>TRBV15|.|TRBJ1-5|TRBD1
CATSRPGTGSNQPQHF
TGTGCCACCAGCAGACCCGGGACAGGGTCCAATCAGCCCCAGCATTTT
>TRBV25-1|.|TRBJ2-5|TRBD2
CASSVVAAGGRKETQYF
TGTGCCAGCAGTGTAGTGGCAGCGGGGGGGCGGAAAGAGACCCAGTACTTC
>TRBV4-3|.|TRBJ1-3|.
CASSQDRISGNTIYF
TGCGCCAGCAGCCAAGATAGAATTTCTGGAAACACCATATATTTT
>TRBV7-6|many|TRBJ2-5|TRBD2
CASSILAGGPYETQYF
TGTGCCAGCAGCATACTAGCGGGGGGGCCTTATGAGACCCAGTACTTC